This TCR beta chain was captured by sequencing in a study of shared clonotypes between healthy human individuals. Study-wide context: Each donor's CD4 naive and CD4 memory cells filled three plates apiece, CD8 naive two, and CD8 memory one. The study's findings and limits: Naive subsets tended to show greater estimated richness than memory subsets.

Only in-frame clones appear in the TCRdb table, and some are missing; sequencing was by immunoSEQ multiplex PCR. The sample lists approximately 2.4 million clones, 90% to 96% occurring once. Points on this clone: What it binds is not known.

Germline V lookup: CDR1 GTSNPN, CDR2 SVGIG (reference sequence). V dropped 0 bases and J dropped 1 base, with 6 bases sitting between them. The CDR3 is made up of 13 amino acids. This TCR came from a young man in good health. The material sequenced was naive CD4+ T cells sorted from blood. Regarding subset: CD45RA+ positively selected. The V gene is TRBV30, the J gene TRBJ1-1, with no clear D. The CDR3 DNA is TGTGCCTGGAGTGTACAGCCGAACACTGAAGCTTTCTTT. As protein: CAWSVQPNTEAFF. Variable domain in full (rest from reference TRBV30 and TRBJ1-1): SQTIHQWPATLVQPVGSPLSLECTVEGTSNPNLYWYRQAAGRGLQLLFYSVGIGQISSEVPQNLSASRPQDRQFILSSKKLLLSDSGFYLCAWSVQPNTEAFFGQGTRLTVV.